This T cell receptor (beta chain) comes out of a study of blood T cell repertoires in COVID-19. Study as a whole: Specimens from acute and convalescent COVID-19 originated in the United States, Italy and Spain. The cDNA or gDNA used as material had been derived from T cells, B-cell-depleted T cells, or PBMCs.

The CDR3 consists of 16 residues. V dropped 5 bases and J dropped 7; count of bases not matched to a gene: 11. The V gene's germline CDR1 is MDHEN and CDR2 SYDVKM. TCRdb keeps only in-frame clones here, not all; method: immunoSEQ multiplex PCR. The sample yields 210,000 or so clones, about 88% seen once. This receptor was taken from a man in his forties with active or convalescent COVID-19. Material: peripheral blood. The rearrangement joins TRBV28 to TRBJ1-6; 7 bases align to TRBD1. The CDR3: CASSPIGDSLNSPLHF. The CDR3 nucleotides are TGTGCCAGCAGTCCGATAGGGGACAGCCTAAATTCACCCCTCCACTTT.